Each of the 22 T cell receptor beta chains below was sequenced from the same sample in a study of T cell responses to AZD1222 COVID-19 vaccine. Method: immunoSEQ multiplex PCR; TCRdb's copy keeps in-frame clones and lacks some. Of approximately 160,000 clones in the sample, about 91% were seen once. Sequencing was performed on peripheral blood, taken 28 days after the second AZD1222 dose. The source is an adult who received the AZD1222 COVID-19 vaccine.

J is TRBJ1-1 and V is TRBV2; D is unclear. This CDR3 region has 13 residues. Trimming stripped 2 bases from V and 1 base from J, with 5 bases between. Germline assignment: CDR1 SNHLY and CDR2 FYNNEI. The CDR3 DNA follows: TGTGCCAGCAGTGAAAAAGGGAACACTGAAGCTTTCTTT. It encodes CASSEKGNTEAFF.

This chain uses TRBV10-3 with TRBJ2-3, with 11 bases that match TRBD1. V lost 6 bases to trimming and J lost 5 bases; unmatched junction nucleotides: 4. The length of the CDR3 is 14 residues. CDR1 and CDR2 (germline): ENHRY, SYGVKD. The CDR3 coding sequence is TGTGCCATCAGAGGACAGGGGGCAATAGATACGCAGTATTTT. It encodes CAIRGQGAIDTQYF.

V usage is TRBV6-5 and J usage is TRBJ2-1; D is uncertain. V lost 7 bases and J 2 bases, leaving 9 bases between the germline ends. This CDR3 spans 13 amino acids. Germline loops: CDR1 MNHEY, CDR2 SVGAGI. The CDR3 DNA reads TGTGCCAGCACCCTTGAGGCCTACAATGAGCAGTTCTTC. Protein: CASTLEAYNEQFF.

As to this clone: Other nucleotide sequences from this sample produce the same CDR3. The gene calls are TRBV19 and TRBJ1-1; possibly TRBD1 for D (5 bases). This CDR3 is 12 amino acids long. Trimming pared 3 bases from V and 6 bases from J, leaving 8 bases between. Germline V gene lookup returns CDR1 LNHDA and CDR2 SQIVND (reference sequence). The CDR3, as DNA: TGTGCCAGTAGTATCGGGGGACCTGAAGCTTTCTTT. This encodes CASSIGGPEAFF.

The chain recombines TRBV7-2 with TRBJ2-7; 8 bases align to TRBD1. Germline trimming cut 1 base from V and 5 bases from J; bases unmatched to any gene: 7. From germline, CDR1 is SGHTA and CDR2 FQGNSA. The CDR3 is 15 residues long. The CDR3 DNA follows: TGTGCCAGCAGCTTAGGAGAGGACAGGGCCCACGAGCAGTACTTC. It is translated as CASSLGEDRAHEQYF.

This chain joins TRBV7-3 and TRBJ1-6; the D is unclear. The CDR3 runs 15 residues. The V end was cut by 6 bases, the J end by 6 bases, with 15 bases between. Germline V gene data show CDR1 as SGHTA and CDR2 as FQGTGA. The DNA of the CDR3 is TGTGCCAGCAGTCCGAGTGGATATTTTAATTCACCCCTCCACTTT. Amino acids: CASSPSGYFNSPLHF. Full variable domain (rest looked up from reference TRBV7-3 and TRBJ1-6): GAGVSQTPSNKVTEKGKYVELRCDPISGHTALYWYRQSLGQGPEFLIYFQGTGAADDSGLPNDRFFAVRPEGSVSTLKIQRTERGDSAVYLCASSPSGYFNSPLHFGNGTRLTVT.

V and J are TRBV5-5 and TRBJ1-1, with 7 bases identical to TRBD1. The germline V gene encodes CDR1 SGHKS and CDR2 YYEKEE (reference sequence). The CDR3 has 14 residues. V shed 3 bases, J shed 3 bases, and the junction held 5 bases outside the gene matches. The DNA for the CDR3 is TGTGCCAGCAGCTCGACAGGGACTTACACTGAAGCTTTCTTT. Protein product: CASSSTGTYTEAFF.

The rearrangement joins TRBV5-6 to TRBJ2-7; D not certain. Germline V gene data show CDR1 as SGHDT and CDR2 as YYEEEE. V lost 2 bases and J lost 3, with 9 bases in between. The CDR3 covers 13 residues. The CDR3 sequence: CASSFTNSYEQYF. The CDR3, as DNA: TGTGCCAGCAGCTTTACTAATAGCTACGAGCAGTACTTC.

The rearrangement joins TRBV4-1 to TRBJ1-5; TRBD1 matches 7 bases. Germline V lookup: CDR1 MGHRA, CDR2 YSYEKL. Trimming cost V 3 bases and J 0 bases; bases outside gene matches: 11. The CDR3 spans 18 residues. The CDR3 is CASSHQQTGQHSNQPQHF. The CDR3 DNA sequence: TGCGCCAGCAGCCACCAACAAACGGGACAGCATAGCAATCAGCCCCAGCATTTT.

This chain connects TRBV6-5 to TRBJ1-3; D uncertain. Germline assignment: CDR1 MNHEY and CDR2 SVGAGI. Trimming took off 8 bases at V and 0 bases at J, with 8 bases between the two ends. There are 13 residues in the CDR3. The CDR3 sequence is CASGRSSGNTIYF. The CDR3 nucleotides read TGTGCCAGCGGCCGAAGCTCTGGAAACACCATATATTTT.

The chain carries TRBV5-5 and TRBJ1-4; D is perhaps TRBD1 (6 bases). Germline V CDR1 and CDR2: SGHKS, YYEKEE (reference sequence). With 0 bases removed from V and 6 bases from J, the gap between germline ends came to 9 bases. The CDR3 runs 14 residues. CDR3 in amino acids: CASSLAGADEKLFF. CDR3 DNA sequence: TGTGCCAGCAGCTTGGCAGGGGCTGATGAAAAACTGTTTTTT.

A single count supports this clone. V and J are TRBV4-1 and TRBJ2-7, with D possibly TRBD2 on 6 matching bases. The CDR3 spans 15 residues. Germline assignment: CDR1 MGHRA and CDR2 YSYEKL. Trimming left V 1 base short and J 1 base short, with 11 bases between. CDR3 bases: TGCGCCAGCAGCCAAGGGCAGGGAGGTTCCTACGAGCAGTACTTC. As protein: CASSQGQGGSYEQYF.

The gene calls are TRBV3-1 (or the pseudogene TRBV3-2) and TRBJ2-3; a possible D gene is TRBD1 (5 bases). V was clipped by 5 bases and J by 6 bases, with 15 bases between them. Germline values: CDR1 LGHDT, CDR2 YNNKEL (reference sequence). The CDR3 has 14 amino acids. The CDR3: CASSKGLAGDTQYF. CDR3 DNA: TGTGCCAGCAGCAAGGGATTAGCAGGGGATACGCAGTATTTT.

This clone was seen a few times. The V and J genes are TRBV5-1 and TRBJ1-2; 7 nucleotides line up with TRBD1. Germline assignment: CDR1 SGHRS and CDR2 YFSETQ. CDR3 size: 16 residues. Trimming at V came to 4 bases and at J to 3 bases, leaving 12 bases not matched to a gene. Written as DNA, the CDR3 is TGCGCCAGCAGCCGACCGACAGGGCGACGGCACTATGGCTACACCTTC. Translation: CASSRPTGRRHYGYTF.

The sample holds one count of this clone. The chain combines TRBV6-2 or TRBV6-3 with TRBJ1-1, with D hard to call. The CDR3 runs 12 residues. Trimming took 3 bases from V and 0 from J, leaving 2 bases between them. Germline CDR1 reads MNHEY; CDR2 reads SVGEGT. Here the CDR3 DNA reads TGTGCCAGCAGTTATTTGAACACTGAAGCTTTCTTT. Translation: CASSYLNTEAFF.

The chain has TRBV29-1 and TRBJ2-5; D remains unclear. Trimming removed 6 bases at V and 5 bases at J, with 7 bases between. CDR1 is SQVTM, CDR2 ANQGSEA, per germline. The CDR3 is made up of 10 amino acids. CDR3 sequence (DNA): TGCAGCGTCCGATGGGAGACCCAGTACTTC. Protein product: CSVRWETQYF.

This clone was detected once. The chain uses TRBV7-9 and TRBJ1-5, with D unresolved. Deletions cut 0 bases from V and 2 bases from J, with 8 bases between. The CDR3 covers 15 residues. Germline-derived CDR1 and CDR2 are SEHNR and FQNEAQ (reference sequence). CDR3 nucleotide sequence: TGTGCCAGCAGCTTAGCAGGGTACGGCAATCAGCCCCAGCATTTT. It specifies CASSLAGYGNQPQHF.

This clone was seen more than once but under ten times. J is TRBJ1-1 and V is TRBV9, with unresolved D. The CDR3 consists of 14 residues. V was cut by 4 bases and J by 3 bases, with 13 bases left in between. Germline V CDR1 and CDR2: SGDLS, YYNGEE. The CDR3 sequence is CASSPLSWDTEAFF. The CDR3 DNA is TGTGCCAGCAGCCCCCTGAGTTGGGACACTGAAGCTTTCTTT.

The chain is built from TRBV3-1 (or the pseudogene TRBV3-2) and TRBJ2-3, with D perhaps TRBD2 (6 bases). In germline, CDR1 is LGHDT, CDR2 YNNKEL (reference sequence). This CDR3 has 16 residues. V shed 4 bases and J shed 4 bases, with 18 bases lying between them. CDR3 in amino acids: CASSRLSGTLSDTQYF. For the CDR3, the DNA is TGTGCCAGCAGCCGCCTATCCGGGACTCTCTCAGATACGCAGTATTTT.

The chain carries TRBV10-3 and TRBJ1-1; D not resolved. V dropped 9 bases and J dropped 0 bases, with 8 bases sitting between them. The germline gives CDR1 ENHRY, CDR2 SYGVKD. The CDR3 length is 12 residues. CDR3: CAISSLNTEAFF. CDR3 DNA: TGTGCCATATCCAGCTTGAACACTGAAGCTTTCTTT.

CDR3 residues: CASSLTATSEKLFF. The DNA of the CDR3 is TGCGCCAGCAGCTTGACGGCGACCTCTGAAAAACTGTTTTTT. The gene calls are TRBV5-1 and TRBJ1-4; D is undetermined. The CDR3 sequence is 14 residues long. CDR1 SGHRS and CDR2 YFSETQ come from the germline V gene. With 1 base removed from V and 7 bases from J, the gap between germline ends came to 11 bases.

The CDR3 DNA sequence: TGTGCCAGCATTACGACTAGCGGGGGGGGTGAGCAGTTCTTC. It codes for CASITTSGGGEQFF. The chain uses TRBV2 and TRBJ2-1; 14 nucleotides line up with TRBD2. With 7 bases clipped from V and 9 bases from J, the junction kept 5 bases outside the gene matches. CDR1 and CDR2 (germline): SNHLY, FYNNEI. The length of the CDR3 is 14 residues.